This TCR beta chain was sequenced during a study of T cell repertoires in cytomegalovirus infection. As for the study in general: CMV infection and matching HLA type were both indicated by public TCR beta signatures.

From the reads, TCRdb called clonotypes with MiXCR, one entry per CDR3 protein. The sample consists of 680,000 or so distinct CDR3 sequences, under 40% of them appearing once. As to this clonotype: Its antigen is not known.

V was cut by 8 bases and J by 4 bases, with 21 bases left in between. The CDR3 sequence is 16 residues long. Germline values: CDR1 MNHEY, CDR2 SMNVEV (reference sequence). Study conclusions and caveats: Carriers of CMV plus the relevant HLA were identified by cumulative public TCR beta family frequency. The ex vivo response was dominated by HLA-C-restricted CMV-specific TCR beta clonotypes.

Specimen: PBMCs. This chain uses TRBV27 with TRBJ1-5; D is ambiguous. This receptor was identified in a human donor in good health (CMV status not recorded). Some clones in this sample may be carry-over from other donors' samples. DNA of the CDR3: TGTGCCAGCCGTCGGGTGGGATTTCCAAGGAATCAGCCCCAGCATTTT. Its translation: CASRRVGFPRNQPQHF.